This TCR beta chain was documented in a study of low-dose radiotherapy and immunotherapy resistance in tumors (dated by TCRdb to between 2021 and 2022). In the study overall: In Cohort 1, 0.5 Gy per fraction was delivered every 2 weeks, and a total PTV dose of 6.5 Gy was prescribed. In Cohort 2, 1 Gy per fraction was delivered every two weeks, for a total of 13 Gy over 26 weeks. Nivolumab and ipilimumab were both given intravenously, with nivolumab at a 240 mg flat dose every two weeks and ipilimumab at 1 mg/kg every six weeks. Cyclophosphamide 200 mg/m2 was administered intravenously every two weeks, one day before each radiation and immunotherapy administration. Aspirin 300 mg was taken orally once daily by patients for four cycles, starting on cycle 1 day 1. Trial participants were not randomized into treatment groups. Eight patients were included in the translational analysis: three from the first dose cohort and the first five from the second dose cohort.

Donors were enrolled in RACIN, a single-arm phase I dose-escalation trial combining nivolumab, ipilimumab, aspirin, low-dose cyclophosphamide and low-dose radiotherapy. Patients with advanced, TIL-negative solid tumors were considered eligible. Worth noting for this clonotype: Its antigen remains undetermined. Base-call qualities are not available, and no considerably larger clone is one nucleotide away.

Superscript III and a set of TRAV- and TRBV-specific primers were used to synthesize first-strand cDNA, so that both TCRalpha and TCRbeta chains were covered. A roughly 19-cycle PCR with Phusion amplified the TCRs, pairing a constant-region primer with the adapter that was attached to the V primers. The MessageAmp II aRNA Amplification Kit was used to amplify the isolated mRNA, with in vitro transcription run for under 20 hours at 37 degrees C. mRNA for TCR sequencing was isolated with the Dynabeads mRNA DIRECT Purification Kit. Indexed Illumina adapters were added in a second Phusion PCR of 20 to 25 cycles, and the PCR products were purified with AMPure XP beads. In the authors' own workflow: Using custom Perl scripts, TCR sequences that encoded the same protein were pooled, out-of-frame sequences were dropped, and the abundance of each clonotype was calculated. The analysis excluded TCR sequences that were supported by just one read. Shannon entropy, Gini index, clonality, richness, and the frequency of TCRs shared between repertoires were included as repertoire metrics. In TCRdb, the public reads were trimmed at Q25 with fastp and aligned with MiXCR, with productive beta chains retained. Rows merge per CDR3 protein into single entries with the most common DNA and genes. For this entry, the V and J calls and clone size follow TCRdb and not the study's own pipeline. In all, the sample holds roughly 6,300 distinct CDR3 sequences, and about four fifths of those were seen once. The ten largest clonotypes hold 5% to 6.5% of the sample.

Reading the germline V gene gives CDR1 SGHTS and CDR2 YDEGEE. Cut back by 7 bases and 7 bases, the V and J ends lie 9 bases apart. Its CDR3 holds 11 amino acids, cysteine through phenylalanine. Only the CDR3 region is kept as DNA, spanning 33 bases read in frame from base 1. The clonotype comes from a human donor with advanced metastatic prostate, ovarian, gallbladder or colorectal cancer (not recorded which). This table probably holds off-target reads from a library built for another chain. This sequence uses TRBV5-8 and TRBJ1-5; no D gene call is confident. In nucleotides, the sequence is TGTGCCAGCGCCGAGCTCCAGCCCCAGCATTTT. Its amino acids are CASAELQPQHF.